This entry concerns a single T cell receptor beta chain. The sample is drawn from a study of blood T cell repertoires in COVID-19. The ends lost 3 bases at V and 4 bases at J; junction bases unmatched: 4. CDR3 length: 15 amino acids. CDR1 SGHAT and CDR2 FQDESV come from the germline V gene (reference sequence). Profiled with immunoSEQ multiplex PCR; TCRdb holds only in-frame clones, not every one. The repertoire holds 95,000 to 110,000 clones, with 75% to 90% as singletons. V is TRBV11-1 and J is TRBJ2-2; 8 bases are shared with TRBD1. The sample taken for sequencing was peripheral blood. The sequence came from a human donor in a cohort sampled during active or convalescent COVID-19. The CDR3 region has the DNA TGTGCCAGCAGCTTCAGGGGGCGGGTCACCGGGGAGCTGTTTTTT. Translation gives CASSFRGRVTGELFF.